The 21 T cell receptor beta chains in this list originate from one sample, sequenced in a study of cytomegalovirus exposure and HLA in healthy donors. Both 60 Vbeta primers and 13 Jbeta primers went into the PCR. Using immunoSEQ multiplex PCR, the repertoire was profiled, and TCRdb retains in-frame clones only, with some absent. The sample yields about 110,000 clones, roughly 76% seen once. Specimen: PBMCs. All receptors come from a woman aged 45-65 years in good health and CMV-seropositive.

This chain joins TRBV28 and TRBJ2-1, with TRBD2 matching over 8 bases. CDR1 is MDHEN, CDR2 SYDVKM, per germline. CDR3 length equals 15 residues. Losses at the gene ends were 3 bases for V and 6 bases for J; bases not matched to a gene: 7. CDR3 amino acids: CASSFSGRGVNEQFF. The CDR3 region has the DNA TGTGCCAGCAGTTTTTCCGGGAGGGGGGTCAATGAGCAGTTCTTC.

This clone was counted a few times. The chain carries TRBV6-5 and TRBJ2-3; D is possibly TRBD1 (6 bases). V dropped 8 bases and J dropped 2 bases, with 11 bases sitting between them. CDR3 length equals 13 residues. Germline V gene sequence: CDR1 MNHEY, CDR2 SVGAGI. For the CDR3, the DNA is TGTGCCAGCCGGGCAGGGGCCACAGATACGCAGTATTTT. It translates to CASRAGATDTQYF.

This clone was seen just once. The V and J genes are TRBV11-3 and TRBJ2-2, with 8 bases fitting TRBD1. From germline, CDR1 is SGHNT and CDR2 YENEEA. The CDR3 is made up of 19 amino acids. V trimming: 5 bases; J trimming: 5 bases; junction bases outside the gene matches: 19. The CDR3 is CASSGAQGALPEITGELFF. In DNA form, the CDR3 reads TGTGCCAGCAGCGGCGCGCAGGGGGCATTACCCGAAATTACCGGGGAGCTGTTTTTT.

This chain joins TRBV6-5 and TRBJ2-5, with a weak D call TRBD1 (5 bases). The J call is doubtful: the DNA matches TRBJ2-7 better. This CDR3 region has 12 residues. Germline V gives CDR1 MNHEY, CDR2 SVGAGI. The CDR3 spells CASRTPAYEQYF. CDR3 coding DNA: TGTGCCAGTCGGACACCAGCCTACGAGCAGTACTTC.

The V gene is TRBV28, the J gene TRBJ1-3; tentatively, D is TRBD1 (5 bases). The CDR3 has 14 residues. Germline CDR1 reads MDHEN; CDR2 reads SYDVKM. The germline V and J ends were trimmed by 8 bases and 4 bases, with 15 bases remaining between them. The CDR3 loop is CASWGGSRGNTIYF. DNA of the CDR3: TGTGCCAGCTGGGGGGGATCACGCGGAAACACCATATATTTT.

This clone came up a few times. The rearrangement uses TRBV28 and TRBJ1-2, with TRBD1 matching 7 bases. From germline, CDR1 is MDHEN and CDR2 SYDVKM. J gave up 3 bases and V 4 bases, and 11 bases lay outside the gene matches. The CDR3 loop spans 16 amino acids. CDR3: CASSSQSGGRDYGYTF. CDR3 DNA: TGTGCCAGCAGTTCCCAATCAGGGGGAAGAGACTATGGCTACACCTTC.

The V gene is TRBV27, the J gene TRBJ1-4; the D gene is possibly TRBD1 (6 bases). CDR3 length equals 15 residues. V was shortened by 2 bases and J by 8 bases, with 15 bases between the two germline ends. CDR1 MNHEY and CDR2 SMNVEV come from the germline V gene (reference sequence). The CDR3 DNA reads TGTGCCAGCAGTTTACGTGTCGGGCAGGGGGAAAAACTGTTTTTT. This gives the protein CASSLRVGQGEKLFF.

The chain joins TRBV5-1 to TRBJ1-4; perhaps TRBD1 as D (5 bases). Deletions cut 2 bases from V and 7 bases from J, with 12 bases between. The CDR3 sequence is 14 residues long. The germline gives CDR1 SGHRS, CDR2 YFSETQ. CDR3 loop: CASSLQDRSEKLFF. Here the CDR3 DNA reads TGCGCCAGCAGCTTACAGGACCGGAGTGAAAAACTGTTTTTT.

This clone was counted a few times. The chain links TRBV5-1 to TRBJ2-2; TRBD1 matches 7 bases. Germline loops: CDR1 SGHRS, CDR2 YFSETQ. V lost 4 bases, J lost 4 bases, and 7 bases stayed unmatched. The CDR3 is 15 residues long. DNA for the CDR3: TGCGCCAGCAGCACCGGGACAGTTGGCACCGGGGAGCTGTTTTTT. This translates into CASSTGTVGTGELFF.

The V gene is TRBV5-4, the J gene TRBJ2-7, with 11 bases aligning to TRBD2. CDR3 length: 16 amino acids. J was trimmed by 2 bases and V by 4 bases; bases with no gene match: 8. From germline, CDR1 is SGHNT and CDR2 YYREEE (reference sequence). Written as DNA, the CDR3 is TGTGCCAGCAGCACCGGACTAGCGGGCCTGACCTACGAGCAGTACTTC. Translated, it gives CASSTGLAGLTYEQYF.

The chain is built from TRBV4-1 and TRBJ1-6; 8 nucleotides line up with TRBD1. Germline values: CDR1 MGHRA, CDR2 YSYEKL. V shed 0 bases, J shed 5 bases, and the junction held 6 bases outside the gene matches. This CDR3 is 17 amino acids long. The CDR3 sequence: CASSQESRTGNNSPLHF. Here the CDR3 DNA reads TGCGCCAGCAGCCAAGAGTCCCGGACAGGGAATAATTCACCCCTCCACTTT.

The chain links TRBV5-1 to TRBJ2-5, with TRBD2 matching 13 bases. With 0 bases clipped from V and 1 base from J, the junction kept 9 bases outside the gene matches. The germline V gene has CDR1 SGHRS and CDR2 YFSETQ. The CDR3 runs 19 residues. The CDR3 DNA sequence: TGCGCCAGCAGCTTGGGACTAGCGGGGGGTCGGATAGTCCAAGAGACCCAGTACTTC. This encodes CASSLGLAGGRIVQETQYF.

This chain links TRBV18 with TRBJ2-3, with D possibly being TRBD2 (5 bases). The CDR3 consists of 16 residues. Germline lookup yields CDR1 KGHSH and CDR2 LQKENI. V gave up 1 base and J gave up 3 bases, with 14 bases separating them. CDR3 in DNA: TGTGCCAGCTCACCACGGTTTCCGGGGATGACAGATACGCAGTATTTT. Protein: CASSPRFPGMTDTQYF.

The V and J genes are TRBV28 and TRBJ2-7, with D perhaps matching TRBD1 (5 bases). Germline CDR1 MDHEN, CDR2 SYDVKM. This CDR3 has 13 amino acids. V lost 9 bases, J lost 0 bases, and 12 bases lay in between. CDR3 nucleotides: TGTGCCAGTCGACAGCCCCTCTCCTACGAGCAGTACTTC. It specifies CASRQPLSYEQYF.

V and J are TRBV5-1 and TRBJ2-3, with 9 bases lining up with TRBD2. J was trimmed by 6 bases and V by 2 bases; bases with no gene match: 4. This CDR3 spans 14 amino acids. From germline, CDR1 is SGHRS and CDR2 YFSETQ. The CDR3 sequence is CASSFLAGMDTQYF. CDR3 nucleotides: TGCGCCAGCAGCTTCCTAGCGGGGATGGATACGCAGTATTTT.

This clone was observed a few times. The chain carries TRBV19 and TRBJ2-5; 10 bases fit TRBD2. The CDR3 totals 15 residues. Germline CDR1 reads LNHDA; CDR2 reads SQIVND (reference sequence). After removal of 5 bases from V and 4 bases from J, the junction contained 7 bases not matched to a gene. CDR3 sequence (DNA): TGTGCCAGTAGTCAAAGCGGGGGGGCCTCAGAGACCCAGTACTTC. Protein: CASSQSGGASETQYF.

This clone was detected only a few times. This chain joins TRBV7-9 and TRBJ2-2; D perhaps matches TRBD2 (5 bases). V lost 10 bases, J lost 8 bases, and 11 bases lay in between. Germline-derived CDR1 and CDR2 are SEHNR and FQNEAQ (reference sequence). This CDR3 has 11 amino acids. CDR3 bases: TGTGCCATCCCGACTACTGGGGAGCTGTTTTTT. It codes for CAIPTTGELFF.

In the case of this clone: Sequence at one end of the junction differs from germline and may be a read error. This rearrangement joins TRBV28 to TRBJ2-5; maybe TRBD1 (6 bases). CDR1 and CDR2 from the germline V gene are MDHEN and SYDVKM. The CDR3 is made up of 13 amino acids. The CDR3 loop is CASSLVGQEIQYF. The CDR3 nucleotides are TGTGCCAGCAGTTTAGTGGGACAAGAGATCCAGTACTTC.

The chain combines TRBV29-1 with TRBJ2-5, with TRBD2 matching 15 bases. The germline gives CDR1 SQVTM, CDR2 ANQGSEA. CDR3 length: 17 residues. Trimming cost V 5 bases and J 1 base; bases outside gene matches: 8. The CDR3 DNA reads TGCAGCGTTAAGAAGGAGGGACTAGCGGGAGGCCAAGAGACCCAGTACTTC. This codes for CSVKKEGLAGGQETQYF. Together with reference TRBV29-1 and TRBJ2-5, the CDR3 gives the full variable domain: SAVISQKPSRDICQRGTSLTIQCQVDSQVTMMFWYRQQPGQSLTLIATANQGSEATYESGFVIDKFPISRPNLTFSTLTVSNMSPEDSSIYLCSVKKEGLAGGQETQYFGPGTRLLVL.

The rearrangement uses TRBV7-3 and TRBJ1-2, with D unclear. V lost 0 bases and J 4 bases, leaving 9 bases between the germline ends. The CDR3 has 14 amino acids. CDR1 is SGHTA and CDR2 is FQGTGA in the germline V gene. CDR3 protein: CASSLTAGRYGYTF. The CDR3 nucleotides are TGTGCCAGCAGCTTAACAGCAGGTCGCTATGGCTACACCTTC. The variable domain in full, with the rest retrieved from reference TRBV7-3 and TRBJ1-2, is GAGVSQTPSNKVTEKGKYVELRCDPISGHTALYWYRQSLGQGPEFLIYFQGTGAADDSGLPNDRFFAVRPEGSVSTLKIQRTERGDSAVYLCASSLTAGRYGYTFGSGTRLTVV.

This rearrangement joins TRBV19 to TRBJ1-2, with TRBD1 as a possible D gene (5 bases). The V and J ends lost 3 bases and 1 base respectively, with 9 bases between them. Germline loops: CDR1 LNHDA, CDR2 SQIVND (reference sequence). CDR3 size: 14 residues. The CDR3 DNA is TGTGCCAGTAGTATGGACAACTATAACTATGGCTACACCTTC. Its protein product is CASSMDNYNYGYTF.